Below are 10 T cell receptor beta chains sequenced from a single sample in a study of shared clonotypes between healthy human individuals. Clones were read by immunoSEQ multiplex PCR, and TCRdb kept only the in-frame ones, dropping some. Of about 2 million clones in the sample, about 95% were seen once. Cells designated naive CD8 were CD45RO-negative and were positively selected for CCR7, with terminally differentiated effector memory CD45RA+ cells excluded. Sequences were obtained from naive CD8+ T cells sorted from blood. The receptors originated from a man aged 18 to 35 in good health.

V gene TRBV5-1 combines with J gene TRBJ2-5; maybe TRBD1 (5 bases). This CDR3 spans 16 amino acids. The germline gives CDR1 SGHRS, CDR2 YFSETQ. V was trimmed by 4 bases and J by 1 base, leaving 17 bases between them. Here the CDR3 DNA reads TGCGCCAGCAGCCTTGGCCAGGGCAGGAGCCAAGAGACCCAGTACTTC. It is translated as CASSLGQGRSQETQYF.

This clone was seen more than once but under ten times. The chain joins TRBV4-1 to TRBJ1-5, with D perhaps matching TRBD1 (5 bases). V lost 6 bases, J lost 5 bases, and 17 bases lay in between. Germline V lookup: CDR1 MGHRA, CDR2 YSYEKL. CDR3 length equals 15 residues. The CDR3 DNA reads as TGCGCCAGCAGTCTATGGGAGGGGCCGGATCAGCCCCAGCATTTT. Its protein product is CASSLWEGPDQPQHF.

V usage is TRBV7-9 and J usage is TRBJ1-5, with D possibly matching TRBD1 (5 bases). CDR1 and CDR2 from the germline V gene are SEHNR and FQNEAQ (reference sequence). This CDR3 has 14 amino acids. V lost 5 bases and J 3 bases, leaving 11 bases between the germline ends. The CDR3, as DNA: TGTGCCAGCAGCAGTACGACAGACAATCAGCCCCAGCATTTT. Encoded protein: CASSSTTDNQPQHF.

This clone was seen a single time. The chain combines TRBV2 with TRBJ2-5; D possibly corresponds to TRBD1 (5 bases). Germline V gene lookup returns CDR1 SNHLY and CDR2 FYNNEI. The ends were cut back, 4 bases at V and 5 bases at J, with 11 bases in the middle. The CDR3 covers 13 residues. In DNA, the CDR3 is TGTGCCAGCAGTGGGCAGGGCTACGAGACCCAGTACTTC. Its protein is CASSGQGYETQYF.

This chain uses TRBV7-3 with TRBJ2-7; D gene ambiguous. This CDR3 has 13 residues. Germline V gene lookup returns CDR1 SGHTA and CDR2 FQGTGA. Trimming pared 6 bases from V and 3 bases from J, leaving 12 bases between. The CDR3 sequence: CASSEGRGYEQYF. The CDR3 DNA reads TGTGCCAGCAGTGAAGGACGAGGCTACGAGCAGTACTTC.

The rearrangement uses TRBV6-5 and TRBJ2-2, with D hard to call. V was trimmed by 2 bases and J by 6 bases, leaving 7 bases between them. Germline loops: CDR1 MNHEY, CDR2 SVGAGI. The CDR3 length is 13 residues. The CDR3 spells CASSYLEAGELFF. CDR3 nucleotides: TGTGCCAGCAGTTACCTAGAAGCCGGGGAGCTGTTTTTT.

The chain joins TRBV6-5 to TRBJ1-5; D remains ambiguous. The CDR3 spans 14 residues. The V end was cut by 0 bases, the J end by 5 bases, with 8 bases between. Germline CDR1 reads MNHEY; CDR2 reads SVGAGI. The CDR3 spells CASSYSGGYQPQHF. CDR3 in DNA: TGTGCCAGCAGTTACTCCGGCGGCTATCAGCCCCAGCATTTT.

The chain joins TRBV19 to TRBJ2-5, with D tentatively TRBD1 (6 bases). Germline assignment: CDR1 LNHDA and CDR2 SQIVND (reference sequence). Deletions cut 2 bases from V and 4 bases from J, with 14 bases between. CDR3 length equals 15 residues. The CDR3 loop reads CASSITPQGSETQYF. The CDR3 DNA sequence: TGTGCCAGTAGTATAACCCCCCAGGGGTCAGAGACCCAGTACTTC.

The count of this clone is one. V gene TRBV7-9 combines with J gene TRBJ2-5; maybe TRBD1 (6 bases). CDR3 length equals 14 residues. Per germline, CDR1 SEHNR and CDR2 FQNEAQ (reference sequence). Trimming pared 4 bases from V and 5 bases from J, leaving 14 bases between. CDR3 sequence (DNA): TGTGCCAGCAGCTCGACAGGATCCAAGGAGACCCAGTACTTC. Translating it yields CASSSTGSKETQYF. Filled out from reference TRBV7-9 and TRBJ2-5, the complete variable domain reads DTGVSQNPRHKITKRGQNVTFRCDPISEHNRLYWYRQTLGQGPEFLTYFQNEAQLEKSRLLSDRFSAERPKGSFSTLEIQRTEQGDSAMYLCASSSTGSKETQYFGPGTRLLVL.

This chain uses TRBV15 with TRBJ1-1; 7 positions agree with TRBD1. V dropped 5 bases and J dropped 10; count of bases not matched to a gene: 7. The CDR3 is 12 residues long. Germline V gene lookup returns CDR1 LNHNV and CDR2 YYDKDF (reference sequence). The chain's CDR3 is CATSSTGAGAFF. CDR3 nucleotide sequence: TGTGCCACCAGCTCAACAGGGGCCGGAGCTTTCTTT.